This T cell receptor beta chain was sequenced during a study of blood T cells in healthy people across ages. Germline V lookup: CDR1 SGHDT, CDR2 YYEEEE. The CDR3 has 13 amino acids. V trimming: 7 bases; J trimming: 5 bases; junction bases outside the gene matches: 8. Using a J-beta primer mix together with a sample-barcoded 5' primer, a second PCR was run for roughly 6 to 11 cycles. TCRdb re-called the 5' RACE reads with MiXCR, one entry per CDR3 protein. The sample has 2 million or so distinct CDR3 sequences, 40% to 55% seen once. The sequence came from a middle-aged woman in good health. What was sequenced was blood. The chain recombines TRBV5-6 with TRBJ1-2; 7 nucleotides align to TRBD1. CDR3 protein: CASGRDRIYGYTF. The CDR3 DNA sequence: TGTGCCAGCGGCCGGGACAGAATTTATGGCTACACCTTC.